This T cell receptor (beta chain) was captured in a study of cytomegalovirus exposure and HLA in healthy donors. On the study more broadly: Of some 400 genotyped donors, about 80% clustered with self-reported Caucasian donors.

Whole-study findings and limits: The authors later found TCR association rates varying by HLA locus, with DRB1 most and HLA-C fewest. CMV serostatus stood as the only immune exposure information on hand.

13 Jbeta primers and 60 Vbeta primers were used for the PCR. Sequencing was performed with immunoSEQ multiplex PCR; in TCRdb, only in-frame clones are kept and a portion is missing. The repertoire holds tens of thousands of clones, with roughly 75% as singletons. Trimming took 4 bases from V and 5 from J, leaving 13 bases between them. This CDR3 has 14 amino acids. Germline CDR1 and CDR2: SGDLS and YYNGEE. Concerning this clone itself: Its antigen is not known.

Donors were nominally healthy when sampled, though unrecorded immune exposures were likely. The sequencing sample was made of PBMCs. The TCR was taken from a man aged 35 to 55 in good health and CMV-seronegative. The genes are TRBV9 and TRBJ2-4; perhaps TRBD2 as D (6 bases). CDR3 loop: CASSPPWGENIQYF. The CDR3 DNA follows: TGTGCCAGCAGCCCCCCGTGGGGGGAAAACATTCAGTACTTC.